These 9 T cell receptor beta chains share one sample of origin, sequenced in a study of sequential checkpoint blockade in melanoma (dated by TCRdb to the late 2010s). Preparation of the library involved the immunoSEQ multiplex PCR assay. In TCRdb, the immuneACCESS table is reduced to in-frame sequences with V and J assigned. These tables do not hold every clone; where another copy was compared, an unresolved V gene accounts for under half, and the others remain unexplained. For this sample the table gives around 2,000 clones, of which about 30% were detected only once. The top ten clones comprise less than 25% of the sample. The treatment or condition tag for this specimen amounts to: randomized to nivolumab then ipilimumab (arm A) or the reverse (arm B). The sequencing here drew on tumor tissue (inferred from file names), taken from a patient given nivolumab and ipilimumab in sequence. The receptors shown here come from a human donor with melanoma.

This clone was detected a few times. This rearrangement joins TRBV6-9 to TRBJ2-1; 7 positions match TRBD1. The CDR3 length is 14 residues. Germline V CDR1 and CDR2: MNHGY, SVAAGI. V dropped 3 bases and J dropped 3; count of bases not matched to a gene: 2. CDR3 coding DNA: TGTGCCAGCAGTTACAGGGGGAACTACAATGAGCAGTTCTTC. It translates to CASSYRGNYNEQFF.

This clone was observed once. The genes are TRBV28 and TRBJ1-2; no clear D gene. This CDR3 spans 13 amino acids. Germline values: CDR1 MDHEN, CDR2 SYDVKM. The V and J ends lost 8 bases and 1 base respectively, with 11 bases between them. As DNA, the CDR3 is TGTGCCAGCTTTGGACGGCTTAACTATGGCTACACCTTC. As protein: CASFGRLNYGYTF.

This clone was counted many times. The chain recombines TRBV11-3 with TRBJ1-1, with D perhaps TRBD1 (6 bases). The germline V gene encodes CDR1 SGHNT and CDR2 YENEEA. The CDR3 contains 14 residues. Trimming removed 2 bases from V and 6 bases from J, with 13 bases in between. CDR3: CASSLTRGAPEAFF. The CDR3 DNA reads TGTGCCAGCAGCTTAACGAGGGGGGCCCCTGAAGCTTTCTTT. The whole variable domain, remainder taken from reference TRBV11-3 and TRBJ1-1, is EAGVVQSPRYKIIEKKQPVAFWCNPISGHNTLYWYLQNLGQGPELLIRYENEEAVDDSQLPKDRFSAERLKGVDSTLKIQPAELGDSAVYLCASSLTRGAPEAFFGQGTRLTVV.

This chain connects TRBV14 to TRBJ2-5; D gene unclear. Germline loops: CDR1 SGHDN, CDR2 FVKESK. There are 11 residues in the CDR3. V was cut by 4 bases and J by 11 bases, with 11 bases left in between. The CDR3 region has the DNA TGTGCCAGCAGCCTTGGCCCCTTTCAGTACTTC. It translates to CASSLGPFQYF.

This clone has a handful of counts. J is TRBJ1-6 and V is TRBV14; the D is unclear. Germline assignment: CDR1 SGHDN and CDR2 FVKESK. The CDR3 runs to 15 residues. Deletions cut 3 bases from V and 5 bases from J, with 11 bases between. Here the CDR3 reads CASSHRQRDNSPLHF. The CDR3 bases are TGTGCCAGCAGCCATCGGCAGAGGGATAATTCACCCCTCCACTTT. Together with reference TRBV14 and TRBJ1-6, the CDR3 gives the full variable domain: EAGVTQFPSHSVIEKGQTVTLRCDPISGHDNLYWYRRVMGKEIKFLLHFVKESKQDESGMPNNRFLAERTGGTYSTLKVQPAELEDSGVYFCASSHRQRDNSPLHFGNGTRLTVT.

The sample holds a few counts of this clone. This chain links TRBV7-6 with TRBJ1-1; TRBD1 aligns across 7 bases. The CDR3 is 14 residues long. The V gene end was trimmed by 5 bases and the J gene end by 3 bases; junction bases not matched to a gene: 6. Looked up from germline, CDR1 is SGHVS and CDR2 is FNYEAQ. Here the CDR3 reads CASSVQGMYTEAFF. CDR3 coding DNA: TGTGCCAGCAGCGTACAGGGGATGTACACTGAAGCTTTCTTT.

By share, this clone counts as medium-sized. This chain uses TRBV11-3 with TRBJ1-1, with TRBD1 as a possible D gene (6 bases). This CDR3 has 16 amino acids. The germline V and J ends were trimmed by 1 base and 1 base, with 13 bases remaining between them. Germline loops: CDR1 SGHNT, CDR2 YENEEA. CDR3 in amino acids: CASSLVGGYGNTEAFF. DNA of the CDR3: TGTGCCAGCAGCTTAGTCGGGGGCTACGGGAACACTGAAGCTTTCTTT.

There are a few counts of this clone. The rearrangement uses TRBV18 and TRBJ2-2; no reliable D call. Trimming shortened V by 3 bases and J by 1 base, and 6 bases separated the two germline ends. Germline CDR1 reads KGHSH; CDR2 reads LQKENI. The CDR3 length is 14 residues. The CDR3 bases are TGTGCCAGCTCACCGGAGATGAACACCGGGGAGCTGTTTTTT. This encodes CASSPEMNTGELFF.

This clone showed up just a few times. This rearrangement joins TRBV11-3 to TRBJ1-1; D might be TRBD1 (6 bases). The ends were cut back, 1 base at V and 1 base at J, with 16 bases in the middle. Germline CDR1 SGHNT, CDR2 YENEEA. This CDR3 has 17 residues. CDR3 protein: CASSLGLGGQGNTEAFF. The CDR3 region has the DNA TGTGCCAGCAGCTTAGGGTTAGGGGGGCAGGGGAACACTGAAGCTTTCTTT.